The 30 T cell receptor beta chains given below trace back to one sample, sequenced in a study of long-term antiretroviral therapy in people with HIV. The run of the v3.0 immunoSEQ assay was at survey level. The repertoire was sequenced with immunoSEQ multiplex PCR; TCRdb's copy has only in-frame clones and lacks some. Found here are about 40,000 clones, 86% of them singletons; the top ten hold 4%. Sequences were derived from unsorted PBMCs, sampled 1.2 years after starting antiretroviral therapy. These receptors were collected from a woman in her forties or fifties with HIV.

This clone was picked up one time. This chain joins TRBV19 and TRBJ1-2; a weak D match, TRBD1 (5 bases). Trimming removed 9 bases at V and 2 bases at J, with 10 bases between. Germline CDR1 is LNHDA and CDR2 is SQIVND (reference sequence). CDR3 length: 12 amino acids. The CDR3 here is CASEGTNYGYTF. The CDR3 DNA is TGTGCCAGCGAAGGGACGAACTATGGCTACACCTTC.

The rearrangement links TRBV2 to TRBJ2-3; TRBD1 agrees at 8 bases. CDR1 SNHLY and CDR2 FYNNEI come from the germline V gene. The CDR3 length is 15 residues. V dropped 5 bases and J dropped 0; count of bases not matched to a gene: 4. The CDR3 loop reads CASSPQGVSTDTQYF. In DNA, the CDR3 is TGTGCCAGCAGTCCACAGGGGGTTAGCACAGATACGCAGTATTTT.

The CDR3 sequence is CASNRGPLAKNIQYF. The DNA for the CDR3 is TGCGCCAGCAACAGGGGTCCCCTGGCCAAAAACATTCAGTACTTC. The chain couples TRBV10-1 to TRBJ2-4; TRBD1 agrees at 7 bases. Germline assignment: CDR1 WNHNN and CDR2 SYGVQD (reference sequence). J lost 1 base, V lost 7 bases, and 7 bases had no gene match. This CDR3 is built from 15 residues.

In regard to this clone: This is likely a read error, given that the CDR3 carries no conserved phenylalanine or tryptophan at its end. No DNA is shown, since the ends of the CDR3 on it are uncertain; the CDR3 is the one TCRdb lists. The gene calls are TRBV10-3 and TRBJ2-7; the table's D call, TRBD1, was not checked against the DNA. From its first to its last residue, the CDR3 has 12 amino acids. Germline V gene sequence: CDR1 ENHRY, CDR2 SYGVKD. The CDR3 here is CAISEGDTSLTL.

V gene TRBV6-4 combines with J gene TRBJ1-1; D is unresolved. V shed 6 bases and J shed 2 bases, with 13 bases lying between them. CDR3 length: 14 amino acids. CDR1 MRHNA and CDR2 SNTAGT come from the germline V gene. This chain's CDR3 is CASRVEPSNTEAFF. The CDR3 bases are TGTGCCAGCAGAGTCGAACCTTCAAACACTGAAGCTTTCTTT.

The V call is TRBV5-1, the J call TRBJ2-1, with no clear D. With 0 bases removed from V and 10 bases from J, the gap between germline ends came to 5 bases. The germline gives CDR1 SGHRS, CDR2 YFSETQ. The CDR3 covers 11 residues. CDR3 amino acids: CASSLVEEQFF. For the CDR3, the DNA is TGCGCCAGCAGCTTGGTAGAGGAGCAGTTCTTC.

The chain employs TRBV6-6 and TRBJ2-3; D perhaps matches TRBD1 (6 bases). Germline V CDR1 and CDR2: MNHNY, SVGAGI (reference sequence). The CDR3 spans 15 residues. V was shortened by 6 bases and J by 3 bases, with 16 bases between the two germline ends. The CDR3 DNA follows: TGTGCCAGCAGCCAGACCCTACAGGGAACAGATACGCAGTATTTT. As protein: CASSQTLQGTDTQYF.

The CDR3 bases are TGTGCCAGCTCACCTACAGAAAACAGGGATAGGGATGGCTACACCTTC. Encoded protein: CASSPTENRDRDGYTF. The chain has TRBV18 and TRBJ1-2, with D possibly matching TRBD1 (6 bases). CDR1 is KGHSH, CDR2 LQKENI, per germline. This CDR3 region has 16 residues. V gave up 3 bases and J gave up 6 bases, with 20 bases separating them.

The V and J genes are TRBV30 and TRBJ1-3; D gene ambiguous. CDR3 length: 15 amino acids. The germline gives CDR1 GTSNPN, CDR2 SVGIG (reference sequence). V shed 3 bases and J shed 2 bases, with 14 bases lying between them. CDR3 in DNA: TGTGCCTGGAGGTCCGAGGAGGGCGCTGGAAACACCATATATTTT. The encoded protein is CAWRSEEGAGNTIYF.

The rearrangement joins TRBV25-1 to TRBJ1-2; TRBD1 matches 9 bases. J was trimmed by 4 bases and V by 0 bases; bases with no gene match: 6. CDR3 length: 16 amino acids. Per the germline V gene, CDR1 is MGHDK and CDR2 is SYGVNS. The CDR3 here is CASSEYDGTGTYGYTF. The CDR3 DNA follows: TGTGCCAGCAGTGAATATGATGGGACAGGGACCTATGGCTACACCTTC.

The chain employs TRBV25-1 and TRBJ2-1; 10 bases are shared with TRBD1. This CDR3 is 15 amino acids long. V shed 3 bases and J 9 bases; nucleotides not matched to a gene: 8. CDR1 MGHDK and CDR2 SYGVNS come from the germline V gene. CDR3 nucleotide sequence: TGTGCCAGCAGTGACGCCGGGACAGGGGACTTTGAGCAGTTCTTC. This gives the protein CASSDAGTGDFEQFF.

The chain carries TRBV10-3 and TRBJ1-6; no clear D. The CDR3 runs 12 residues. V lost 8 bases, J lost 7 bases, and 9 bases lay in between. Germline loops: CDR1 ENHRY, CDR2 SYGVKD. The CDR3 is CAIGGGNSPLHF. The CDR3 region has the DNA TGTGCCATCGGAGGCGGAAATTCACCCCTCCACTTT.

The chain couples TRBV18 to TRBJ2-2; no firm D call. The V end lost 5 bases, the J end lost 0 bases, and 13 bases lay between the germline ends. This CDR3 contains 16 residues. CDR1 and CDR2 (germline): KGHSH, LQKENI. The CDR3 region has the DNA TGTGCCAGCTCAGTACAGATAACAACGAACACCGGGGAGCTGTTTTTT. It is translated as CASSVQITTNTGELFF.

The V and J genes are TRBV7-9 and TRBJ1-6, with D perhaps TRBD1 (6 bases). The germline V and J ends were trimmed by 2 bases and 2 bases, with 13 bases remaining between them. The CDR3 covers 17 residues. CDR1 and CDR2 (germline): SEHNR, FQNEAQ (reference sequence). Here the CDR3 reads CASSLITGTAYNSPLHF. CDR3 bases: TGTGCCAGCAGCTTAATTACAGGGACGGCCTATAATTCACCCCTCCACTTT.

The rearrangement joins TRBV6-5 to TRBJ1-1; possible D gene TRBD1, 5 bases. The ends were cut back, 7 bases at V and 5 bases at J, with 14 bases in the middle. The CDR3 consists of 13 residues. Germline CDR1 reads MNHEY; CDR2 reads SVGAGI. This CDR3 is CASKNPPGTEAFF. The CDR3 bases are TGTGCCAGCAAAAATCCCCCAGGGACTGAAGCTTTCTTT.

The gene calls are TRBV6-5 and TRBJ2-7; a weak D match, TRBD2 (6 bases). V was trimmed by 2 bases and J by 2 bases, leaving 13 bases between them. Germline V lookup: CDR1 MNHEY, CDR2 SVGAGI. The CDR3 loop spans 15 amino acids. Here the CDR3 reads CASSYGMEGTYEQYF. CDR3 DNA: TGTGCCAGCAGTTACGGAATGGAGGGGACCTACGAGCAGTACTTC.

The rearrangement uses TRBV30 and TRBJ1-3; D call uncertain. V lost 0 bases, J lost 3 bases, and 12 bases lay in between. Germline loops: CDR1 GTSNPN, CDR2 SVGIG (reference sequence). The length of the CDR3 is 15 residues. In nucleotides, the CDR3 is TGTGCCTGGAGTGTACCCAGTACTTTTGGAAACACCATATATTTT. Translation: CAWSVPSTFGNTIYF.

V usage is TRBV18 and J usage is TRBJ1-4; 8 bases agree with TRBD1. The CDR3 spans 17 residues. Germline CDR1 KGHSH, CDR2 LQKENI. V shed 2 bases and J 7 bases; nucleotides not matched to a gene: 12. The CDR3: CASSPRQGAASGEKLFF. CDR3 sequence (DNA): TGTGCCAGCTCACCAAGGCAGGGGGCGGCCTCAGGTGAAAAACTGTTTTTT. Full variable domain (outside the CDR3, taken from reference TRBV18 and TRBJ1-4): NAGVMQNPRHLVRRRGQEARLRCSPMKGHSHVYWYRQLPEEGLKFMVYLQKENIIDESGMPKERFSAEFPKEGPSILRIQQVVRGDSAAYFCASSPRQGAASGEKLFFGSGTQLSVL.

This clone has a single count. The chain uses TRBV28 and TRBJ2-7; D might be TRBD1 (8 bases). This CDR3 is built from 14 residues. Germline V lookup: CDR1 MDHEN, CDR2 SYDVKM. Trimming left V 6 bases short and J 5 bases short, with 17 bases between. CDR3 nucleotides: TGTGCCAGCAGAACAGGGGGGGATCGAAACGAGCAGTACTTC. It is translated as CASRTGGDRNEQYF.

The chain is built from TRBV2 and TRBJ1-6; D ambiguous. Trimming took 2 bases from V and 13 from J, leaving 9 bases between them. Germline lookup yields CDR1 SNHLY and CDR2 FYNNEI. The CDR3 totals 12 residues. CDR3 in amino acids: CASSEPLFPLHF. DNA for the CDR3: TGTGCCAGCAGTGAACCGTTGTTTCCCCTCCACTTT.

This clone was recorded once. CDR3 DNA: TGTGCCAGCAGATCGACAGGCTCTGGAAACACCATATATTTT. Translation gives CASRSTGSGNTIYF. This rearrangement joins TRBV6-5 to TRBJ1-3; possible D gene TRBD1, 6 bases. V was pared by 6 bases and J by 0 bases, with 9 bases between. Per germline, CDR1 MNHEY and CDR2 SVGAGI. The CDR3 runs to 14 residues.

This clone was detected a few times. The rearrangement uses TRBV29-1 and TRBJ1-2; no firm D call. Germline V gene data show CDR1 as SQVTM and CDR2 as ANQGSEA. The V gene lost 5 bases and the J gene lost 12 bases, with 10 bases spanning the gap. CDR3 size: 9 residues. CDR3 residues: CSVSSLHTF. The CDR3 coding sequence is TGCAGCGTTTCCAGTCTACACACCTTC.

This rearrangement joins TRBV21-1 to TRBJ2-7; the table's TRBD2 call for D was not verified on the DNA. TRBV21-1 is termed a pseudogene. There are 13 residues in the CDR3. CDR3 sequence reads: CASSKGGFLREYF. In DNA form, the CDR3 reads TGTGCCAGCAGCAAGGGGGGTTTCCTAAGGGAGTACTTC.

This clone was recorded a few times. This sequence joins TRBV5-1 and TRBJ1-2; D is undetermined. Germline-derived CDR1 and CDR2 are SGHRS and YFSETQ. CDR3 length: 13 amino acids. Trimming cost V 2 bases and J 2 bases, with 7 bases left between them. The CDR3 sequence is CASSFEVNYGYTF. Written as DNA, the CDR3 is TGCGCCAGCAGCTTCGAGGTCAACTATGGCTACACCTTC.

The CDR3 is CASSGKRRETQYF. CDR3 in DNA: TGCGCCAGCAGTGGTAAGAGGCGAGAGACCCAGTACTTC. V is TRBV10-2 and J is TRBJ2-5; D is ambiguous. From germline, CDR1 is WSHSY and CDR2 SAAADI. The CDR3 sequence is 13 residues long. Trimming removed 4 bases from V and 4 bases from J, with 10 bases in between.

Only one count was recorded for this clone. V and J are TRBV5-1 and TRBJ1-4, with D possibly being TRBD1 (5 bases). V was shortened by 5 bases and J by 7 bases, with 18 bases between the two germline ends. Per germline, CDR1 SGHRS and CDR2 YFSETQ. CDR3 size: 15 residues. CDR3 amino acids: CASSPGTLLGEKLFF. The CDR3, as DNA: TGCGCCAGCAGTCCCGGGACCCTTCTTGGTGAAAAACTGTTTTTT.

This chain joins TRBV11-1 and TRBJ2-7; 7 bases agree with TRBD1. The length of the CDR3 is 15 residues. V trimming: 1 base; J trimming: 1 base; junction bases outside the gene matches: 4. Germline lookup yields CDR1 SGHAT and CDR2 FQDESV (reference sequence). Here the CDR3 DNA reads TGTGCCAGCAGCTTAGGAGACAGGGCGTCCTACGAGCAGTACTTC. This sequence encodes CASSLGDRASYEQYF.

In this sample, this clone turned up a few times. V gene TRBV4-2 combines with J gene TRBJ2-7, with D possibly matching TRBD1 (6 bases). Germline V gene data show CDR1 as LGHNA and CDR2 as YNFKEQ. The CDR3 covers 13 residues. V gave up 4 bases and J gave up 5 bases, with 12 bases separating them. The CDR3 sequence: CASSLLQGNEQYF. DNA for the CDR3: TGTGCCAGCAGCCTCTTACAGGGAAACGAGCAGTACTTC.

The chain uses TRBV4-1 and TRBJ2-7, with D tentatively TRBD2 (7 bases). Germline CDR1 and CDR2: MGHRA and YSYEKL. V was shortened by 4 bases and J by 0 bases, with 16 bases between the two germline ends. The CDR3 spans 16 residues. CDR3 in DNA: TGCGCCAGCAGCCGCGAGGGGGGGGTAGGCTCCTACGAGCAGTACTTC. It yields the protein CASSREGGVGSYEQYF.

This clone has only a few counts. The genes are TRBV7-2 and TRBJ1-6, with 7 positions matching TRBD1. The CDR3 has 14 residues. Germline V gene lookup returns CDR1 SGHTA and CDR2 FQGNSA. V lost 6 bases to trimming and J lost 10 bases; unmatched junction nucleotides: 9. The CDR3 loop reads CASRLQGTGSPLHF. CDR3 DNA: TGTGCCAGCAGATTACAGGGGACCGGGTCACCCCTCCACTTT.